Sequencing of this T cell receptor beta chain was carried out in a study of Graves' ophthalmopathy and Graves' hyperthyroidism. Ten or more counts support this clonotype. This CDR3 has 15 amino acids. Germline V gene data show CDR1 as SGHNT and CDR2 as YYREEE (reference sequence). The ends lost 3 bases at V and 6 bases at J; junction bases unmatched: 6. RNA transcripts yielded amplified TCR beta CDR3 regions. RT-PCR with HTBI primers came first, then second-round multiplex PCR. TCRdb reanalysed the multiplex PCR reads using MiXCR and keeps one entry per CDR3 protein. The sample lists hundreds of thousands of distinct CDR3 sequences; roughly an eighth were seen once.

The source of this sequence is a woman in her twenties or thirties with Graves' ophthalmopathy. The J gene is TRBJ2-7, the V gene TRBV5-4, with TRBD2 matching 13 bases. Sequencing was performed on blood. The CDR3 nucleotides read TGTGCCAGCAGCTCCGGACTAGCGGGAGTGGGCGAGCAGTACTTC. As protein: CASSSGLAGVGEQYF.